The rows below give T cell receptor beta chains drawn from one sample of a study of blood T cell repertoires in COVID-19. This table comes from immunoSEQ multiplex PCR, and its TCRdb copy is limited to in-frame clones, with some not included. The table has nearly 200,000 clones, approximately 84% seen once. The specimen sequenced was PBMCs or T cells enriched from blood (not recorded which). Every receptor here comes from a man between 35 and 55 years old who had recovered from COVID-19. Both conserved end residues are part of each CDR3. Clone size appears in some rows only: once, few, many, or a class for an expanded clone.

v_call,clone_size,cdr3_length,cdr3_aa
TRBV24-1,.,15,CATSDPRTGSTEAFF
TRBV4-2,.,15,CASSRSGGSYNEQFF
TRBV14,.,16,CASSQDGGGAGEKLFF
TRBV28,.,13,CASSWGLAYGYTF
TRBV9,once,17,CASSVGMGLAGTGELFF
TRBV19,.,10,CASGVAPQHF
TRBV6-1,.,13,CASSESGTGELFF
TRBV5-1,.,15,CASSLGDREANEQYF
TRBV7-2,.,14,CASSSATGTTEAFF
TRBV4-1,.,15,CASSQIRDNNSPLHF
TRBV6-5,.,15,CASKDLAGSSYEQYF
TRBV11-2,.,14,CASSLGASGNTIYF
TRBV7-2,.,18,CASSFFLGARKVRTEAFF
TRBV6-2/TRBV6-3,.,16,CASSPHRDRSYNEQFF
TRBV12-5,.,15,CASGLGTGGGTEAFF
TRBV4-3,.,17,CASSQGFLAGGGYGYTF
TRBV18,.,13,CASSRDRDTEAFF
TRBV9,.,15,CASSVGWDFTGELFF
TRBV6-5,few,13,CASSPRLEGGYTF
TRBV7-9,.,16,CASSLAMASFGEKLFF
TRBV2,few,18,CASSEMVVGSNSGNTIYF
TRBV6-4,few,13,CASSDSTIYEQYF
TRBV5-1,.,13,CASAGTGGNEQFF